This passage covers 25 T cell receptor beta chains from one sample sequenced in a study of monozygotic twins with inflammatory bowel disease. Each CDR3 protein gets one entry in TCRdb, which reprocessed the 5' RACE reads and gives no DNA. In total, the table holds some 89,000 distinct CDR3 sequences. The material sequenced was blood. The origin of the receptors is a human donor with ulcerative colitis or Crohn's disease, or a healthy co-twin of an affected twin (not recorded which).

CDR3 residues: CASSRKQGTGANVLTF. This chain links TRBV5-1 with TRBJ2-6; with no DNA, the TCRdb D assignment of TRBD1 cannot be verified. The CDR3 loop spans 16 amino acids. Germline values: CDR1 SGHRS, CDR2 YFSETQ.

V gene TRBV5-1 combines with J gene TRBJ1-1; TCRdb's D gene call, TRBD1, goes unchecked for lack of DNA. Per germline, CDR1 SGHRS and CDR2 YFSETQ. The CDR3 contains 14 residues. The CDR3: CASSLQGRNTEAFF.

The genes are TRBV5-1 and TRBJ2-7. From germline, CDR1 is SGHRS and CDR2 YFSETQ. The CDR3 loop spans 14 amino acids. This CDR3 is CASSLGQVAYEQYF.

The chain has TRBV15 and TRBJ2-7; the TCRdb D gene call, TRBD1, has no DNA to confirm it. Looked up from germline, CDR1 is LNHNV and CDR2 is YYDKDF (reference sequence). This CDR3 has 16 amino acids. CDR3 residues: CATSRESTGRPYEQYF.

The rearrangement links TRBV12-3 or TRBV12-4 to TRBJ1-5; TCRdb proposes TRBD1, but this gene call is untestable without DNA. This CDR3 spans 15 amino acids. The CDR3 is CASSPPQGEHQPQHF.

V usage is TRBV12-3 or TRBV12-4 and J usage is TRBJ2-5; TCRdb's D call of TRBD2 is untestable without DNA. The CDR3 runs to 14 residues. CDR3 protein: CASSLFGGEETQYF.

The chain recombines TRBV19 with TRBJ1-1; there is no DNA to check the TCRdb D call of TRBD1. CDR3 length equals 17 residues. The germline V gene has CDR1 LNHDA and CDR2 SQIVND (reference sequence). This chain's CDR3 is CASISGTGRPWNTEAFF.

The V and J genes are TRBV20-1 and TRBJ2-7; TCRdb calls TRBD2, which cannot be checked without DNA. Germline V lookup: CDR1 DFQATT, CDR2 SNEGSKA (reference sequence). The CDR3 consists of 15 residues. This CDR3 reads CSARDPERGAYEQYF.

V and J are TRBV27 and TRBJ2-3; no DNA is available, so the TRBD1 call from TCRdb remains unchecked. Germline assignment: CDR1 MNHEY and CDR2 SMNVEV (reference sequence). The CDR3 is 16 amino acids. The CDR3 sequence is CASSLVPMGRTDTQYF.

The V and J genes are TRBV4-1 and TRBJ1-5. CDR1 and CDR2 (germline): MGHRA, YSYEKL. This CDR3 is built from 15 residues. CDR3 loop: CASSPSIDSNQPQHF.

The chain combines TRBV5-6 with TRBJ2-5. The CDR3 sequence is 13 residues long. Germline V gives CDR1 SGHDT, CDR2 YYEEEE. The CDR3 loop is CASSRELQETQYF.

The chain joins TRBV7-8 to TRBJ1-4; lacking DNA, the TRBD1 call made by TCRdb goes unchecked. This CDR3 region has 15 residues. Per the germline V gene, CDR1 is SGHVS and CDR2 is FQNEAQ. CDR3 amino acids: CASSEEGALNEKLFF.

The genes are TRBV10-3 and TRBJ2-5. In germline, CDR1 is ENHRY, CDR2 SYGVKD. The CDR3 is 13 residues long. The CDR3 reads CAISQVWEETQYF.

The gene calls are TRBV20-1 and TRBJ1-3. The CDR3 consists of 14 residues. CDR1 is DFQATT, CDR2 SNEGSKA, per germline (reference sequence). CDR3 in amino acids: CSARFPTNGNTIYF.

V is TRBV10-3 and J is TRBJ2-1; TCRdb selects TRBD1, and the lack of DNA leaves this call unchecked. The CDR3 is made up of 15 amino acids. Germline CDR1 ENHRY, CDR2 SYGVKD. This CDR3 reads CAIRIKAQGVNEQFF.

The rearrangement joins TRBV15 to TRBJ1-1; the TCRdb D gene call, TRBD1, has no DNA to confirm it. From germline, CDR1 is LNHNV and CDR2 YYDKDF (reference sequence). This CDR3 contains 15 residues. CDR3 in amino acids: CATSSRKPGNTEAFF. The full variable domain, with the rest looked up from reference TRBV15 and TRBJ1-1, is DAMVIQNPRYQVTQFGKPVTLSCSQTLNHNVMYWYQQKSSQAPKLLFHYYDKDFNNEADTPDNFQSRRPNTSFCFLDIRSPGLGDTAMYLCATSSRKPGNTEAFFGQGTRLTVV.

V and J are TRBV20-1 and TRBJ1-5; TCRdb calls TRBD1, which cannot be checked without DNA. The germline CDR1 and CDR2 sequences are DFQATT and SNEGSKA (reference sequence). CDR3 length equals 13 residues. The CDR3 protein is CSARLGGGQPQHF.

The genes are TRBV5-1 and TRBJ1-1. This CDR3 region has 15 residues. Germline V gene sequence: CDR1 SGHRS, CDR2 YFSETQ. CDR3 residues: CASSLSAVLGTEAFF.

This rearrangement joins TRBV4-1 to TRBJ1-4. CDR1 MGHRA and CDR2 YSYEKL come from the germline V gene. The CDR3 totals 14 residues. The CDR3 is CASSQTNRFEKLFF.

The rearrangement uses TRBV20-1 and TRBJ2-1; the TRBD2 assignment by TCRdb is unverifiable without DNA. This CDR3 has 18 residues. Germline V lookup: CDR1 DFQATT, CDR2 SNEGSKA (reference sequence). This CDR3 reads CSASGTSGVWSSYNEQFF.

The chain recombines TRBV5-1 with TRBJ1-4; TCRdb calls TRBD1, which cannot be checked without DNA. The CDR3 totals 14 residues. Germline V lookup: CDR1 SGHRS, CDR2 YFSETQ. The CDR3 here is CASSLRGQYEKLFF.

The CDR3 protein is CASSFEQGFNEQFF. This sequence joins TRBV5-1 and TRBJ2-1; TCRdb designates TRBD1, a call that cannot be tested without DNA. From germline, CDR1 is SGHRS and CDR2 YFSETQ. The length of the CDR3 is 14 residues. The variable domain in full, with the rest retrieved from reference TRBV5-1 and TRBJ2-1, is KAGVTQTPRYLIKTRGQQVTLSCSPISGHRSVSWYQQTPGQGLQFLFEYFSETQRNKGNFPGRFSGRQFSNSRSEMNVSTLELGDSALYLCASSFEQGFNEQFFGPGTRLTVL.

This chain uses TRBV7-6 with TRBJ2-2. The length of the CDR3 is 14 residues. Germline-derived CDR1 and CDR2 are SGHVS and FNYEAQ. CDR3 loop: CASTQDGNTGELFF.

CDR3 region: CSARPQETQYF. The V gene is TRBV20-1, the J gene TRBJ2-5. Germline V gene sequence: CDR1 DFQATT, CDR2 SNEGSKA (reference sequence). The CDR3 sequence is 11 residues long.

The chain joins TRBV4-1 to TRBJ2-2; TCRdb proposes TRBD1, but this gene call is untestable without DNA. CDR1 MGHRA and CDR2 YSYEKL come from the germline V gene. This CDR3 region has 15 residues. The CDR3 region is CASSKIGGNTGELFF.